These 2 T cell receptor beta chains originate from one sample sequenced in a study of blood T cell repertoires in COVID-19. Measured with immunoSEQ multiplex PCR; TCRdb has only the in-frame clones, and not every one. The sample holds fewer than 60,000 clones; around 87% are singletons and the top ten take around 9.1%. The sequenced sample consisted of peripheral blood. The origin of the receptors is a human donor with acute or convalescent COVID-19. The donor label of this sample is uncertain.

In nucleotides, the CDR3 is TGTGCCAGCAGTGATCGACAGGGGGCGAACACTGAAGCTTTCTTT. Translation: CASSDRQGANTEAFF. V usage is TRBV6-6 and J usage is TRBJ1-1; the match to TRBD1 covers 10 bases. The CDR3 is made up of 15 amino acids. Germline V gene sequence: CDR1 MNHNY, CDR2 SVGAGI (reference sequence). V was clipped by 5 bases and J by 1 base; unmatched bases: 4.

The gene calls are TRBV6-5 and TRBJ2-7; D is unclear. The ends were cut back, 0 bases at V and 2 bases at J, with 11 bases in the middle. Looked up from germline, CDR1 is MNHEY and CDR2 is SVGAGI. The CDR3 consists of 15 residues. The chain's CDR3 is CASSYSNQSPYEQYF. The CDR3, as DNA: TGTGCCAGCAGTTACTCTAACCAGTCACCCTACGAGCAGTACTTC.